Below are 21 T cell receptor beta chains sequenced from a single sample in a study of blood T cell repertoires in COVID-19. Generated by immunoSEQ multiplex PCR, the TCRdb table keeps only in-frame clones and is missing some. There are about 440,000 clones in the sample; approximately 90% occur only once, and around an eighth lies in the top ten. Sequencing was done on a sample of peripheral blood. The receptors originated from a woman in her fifties or sixties with COVID-19, enrolled during active disease.

The V and J genes are TRBV6-5 and TRBJ1-1; no clear D gene. This CDR3 is built from 13 residues. V lost 6 bases to trimming and J lost 4 bases, with 12 bases between them. Germline V CDR1 and CDR2: MNHEY, SVGAGI. CDR3 nucleotides: TGTGCCAGCAGGATGAGTAGACTCACTGAAGCTTTCTTT. It translates to CASRMSRLTEAFF.

This clone has just one count. This chain joins TRBV3-1 (or the pseudogene TRBV3-2) and TRBJ1-2; 8 bases match TRBD1. The CDR3 is 16 residues long. Trimming removed 1 base from V and 3 bases from J; junction bases left unmatched: 7. The germline V gene has CDR1 LGHDT and CDR2 YNNKEL (reference sequence). The CDR3 here is CASSQVGGQGHYGYTF. In DNA, the CDR3 is TGTGCCAGCAGCCAAGTTGGAGGACAGGGACACTATGGCTACACCTTC.

This chain connects TRBV12-5 to TRBJ2-7; TRBD1 matches at 10 bases. There are 16 residues in the CDR3. Germline-derived CDR1 and CDR2 are LGHNT and FRNRAP. Trimming at V came to 6 bases and at J to 0 bases, leaving 8 bases not matched to a gene. DNA of the CDR3: TGTGCTAGTGGCCCCTCGACAGGGGGCCTCTCCTACGAGCAGTACTTC. Translation gives CASGPSTGGLSYEQYF.

The V call is TRBV25-1, the J call TRBJ1-6; D remains unclear. With 2 bases removed from V and 7 bases from J, the gap between germline ends came to 18 bases. The CDR3 is made up of 17 amino acids. CDR1 MGHDK and CDR2 SYGVNS come from the germline V gene. The CDR3 is CASSEAGRQNINSPLHF. Written as DNA, the CDR3 is TGTGCCAGCAGTGAAGCCGGCAGGCAAAACATCAATTCACCCCTCCACTTT.

The chain uses TRBV6-5 and TRBJ2-7; 9 bases are a match to TRBD1. Germline values: CDR1 MNHEY, CDR2 SVGAGI. CDR3 length: 15 residues. Trimming removed 6 bases from V and 6 bases from J; junction bases left unmatched: 12. Here the CDR3 reads CASRPDRGPPFEQYF. DNA of the CDR3: TGTGCCAGCAGGCCGGACAGGGGTCCCCCCTTCGAGCAGTACTTC.

The chain employs TRBV2 and TRBJ2-2; D might be TRBD1 (6 bases). CDR1 and CDR2 from the germline V gene are SNHLY and FYNNEI. The CDR3 covers 14 residues. Deletions cut 8 bases from V and 1 base from J, with 11 bases between. CDR3 protein: CASQGQQNTGELFF. In DNA, the CDR3 is TGTGCCAGCCAAGGACAGCAGAACACCGGGGAGCTGTTTTTT.

The chain combines TRBV11-2 with TRBJ2-1; 7 bases align to TRBD2. CDR3 length: 16 residues. Germline V lookup: CDR1 SGHAT, CDR2 FQNNGV. After removal of 4 bases from V and 2 bases from J, the junction contained 8 bases not matched to a gene. The CDR3 here is CASSYKRLAAYNEQFF. The CDR3 DNA reads TGTGCCAGCAGCTACAAGAGACTAGCCGCCTACAATGAGCAGTTCTTC.

The CDR3 sequence: CASSYSGRPNTGELFF. The CDR3 DNA reads as TGTGCCAGCAGTTACTCAGGCAGGCCGAACACCGGGGAGCTGTTTTTT. The V and J genes are TRBV6-5 and TRBJ2-2; no clear D gene. V dropped 0 bases and J dropped 0 bases, with 8 bases sitting between them. Germline V gene data show CDR1 as MNHEY and CDR2 as SVGAGI. CDR3 size: 16 residues.

The chain links TRBV5-1 to TRBJ2-2; a weak D match, TRBD2 (7 bases). Germline-derived CDR1 and CDR2 are SGHRS and YFSETQ. This CDR3 contains 15 residues. Trimming took 4 bases from V and 4 from J, leaving 14 bases between them. The CDR3 protein is CASSRGASGTGELFF. DNA of the CDR3: TGCGCCAGCAGCCGGGGGGCCTCGGGCACCGGGGAGCTGTTTTTT.

CDR3 coding DNA: TGTGCCAGCAGCGTACTCAGGGTTCAGGTCGGGGCCAACGTCCTGACTTTC. Translation: CASSVLRVQVGANVLTF. The V call is TRBV9, the J call TRBJ2-6; D perhaps matches TRBD1 (5 bases). Trimming left V 1 base short and J 4 bases short, with 15 bases between. CDR3 length: 17 amino acids. From germline, CDR1 is SGDLS and CDR2 YYNGEE.

The chain uses TRBV11-3 and TRBJ1-1, with D hard to call. The V gene's germline CDR1 is SGHNT and CDR2 YENEEA. This CDR3 has 13 amino acids. Trimming pared 0 bases from V and 1 base from J, leaving 3 bases between. CDR3 amino acids: CASSLEQNTEAFF. In DNA form, the CDR3 reads TGTGCCAGCAGCTTAGAACAGAACACTGAAGCTTTCTTT.

The V gene is TRBV6-5, the J gene TRBJ1-2; maybe TRBD1 (5 bases). The length of the CDR3 is 13 residues. V lost 8 bases and J 8 bases, leaving 18 bases between the germline ends. Looked up from germline, CDR1 is MNHEY and CDR2 is SVGAGI. The CDR3, as DNA: TGTGCCAGCGAGTGGCGACCAGGGCGAGGCTACACCTTC. Protein: CASEWRPGRGYTF.

The chain joins TRBV5-1 to TRBJ1-4, with D uncertain. Germline V gene sequence: CDR1 SGHRS, CDR2 YFSETQ. V lost 0 bases, J lost 1 base, and 7 bases lay in between. The CDR3 consists of 15 residues. DNA for the CDR3: TGCGCCAGCAGCTTGGCCGCACAAACTAATGAAAAACTGTTTTTT. This gives the protein CASSLAAQTNEKLFF.

This clone was counted between two and nine times. The CDR3 coding sequence is TGTGCCAGCAGCCCCGGGGGGGGTGACACTGAAGCTTTCTTT. It codes for CASSPGGGDTEAFF. This chain joins TRBV7-3 and TRBJ1-1; tentative D call: TRBD1 (5 bases). V was cut by 5 bases and J by 3 bases, with 13 bases left in between. Germline CDR1 and CDR2: SGHTA and FQGTGA. This CDR3 is 14 amino acids long.

This sequence joins TRBV14 and TRBJ2-7; 8 bases agree with TRBD1. Germline values: CDR1 SGHDN, CDR2 FVKESK. This CDR3 contains 16 residues. The trim removed 5 bases at V and 0 bases at J, leaving 9 bases unmatched. CDR3 in amino acids: CASSSTGTGYSYEQYF. As DNA, the CDR3 is TGTGCCAGCAGCTCAACCGGGACAGGCTACTCCTACGAGCAGTACTTC. The full variable domain, completed using reference TRBV14 and TRBJ2-7, is EAGVTQFPSHSVIEKGQTVTLRCDPISGHDNLYWYRRVMGKEIKFLLHFVKESKQDESGMPNNRFLAERTGGTYSTLKVQPAELEDSGVYFCASSSTGTGYSYEQYFGPGTRLTVT.

CDR3 amino acids: CASSLSGGAREQYF. The CDR3 nucleotides are TGCGCCAGCAGCTTAAGCGGGGGGGCCAGGGAGCAGTACTTC. The rearrangement links TRBV5-1 to TRBJ2-7; 10 bases align to TRBD2. The CDR3 length is 14 residues. V was pared by 2 bases and J by 7 bases, with 6 bases of the junction left unmatched. The germline gives CDR1 SGHRS, CDR2 YFSETQ.

This chain links TRBV7-2 with TRBJ2-7; 8 positions agree with TRBD2. Trimming cost V 7 bases and J 6 bases; bases outside gene matches: 8. CDR1 and CDR2 from the germline V gene are SGHTA and FQGNSA. CDR3 length: 13 residues. The CDR3 nucleotides read TGTGCCAGCAACGAACCCGGGAGGGCCGAGCAGTACTTC. As protein: CASNEPGRAEQYF.

This chain joins TRBV19 and TRBJ2-7; D unclear. Trimming left V 4 bases short and J 4 bases short, with 14 bases between. In germline, CDR1 is LNHDA, CDR2 SQIVND (reference sequence). The CDR3 extends over 14 amino acids. The CDR3 bases are TGTGCCAGTAGTAGCCAGGTGTCATCTTACGAGCAGTACTTC. Its protein product is CASSSQVSSYEQYF. Full variable domain (outside the CDR3, taken from reference TRBV19 and TRBJ2-7): DGGITQSPKYLFRKEGQNVTLSCEQNLNHDAMYWYRQDPGQGLRLIYYSQIVNDFQKGDIAEGYSVSREKKESFPLTVTSAQKNPTAFYLCASSSQVSSYEQYFGPGTRLTVT.

V usage is TRBV18 and J usage is TRBJ2-2, with D possibly being TRBD1 (5 bases). The CDR3 runs to 13 residues. Trimming took 6 bases from V and 5 from J, leaving 10 bases between them. CDR1 KGHSH and CDR2 LQKENI come from the germline V gene. This CDR3 reads CASSPTGTGELFF. As DNA, the CDR3 is TGTGCCAGCTCTCCCACAGGAACCGGGGAGCTGTTTTTT.

As concerns this clone: The sample contains more than one DNA sequence encoding this CDR3. The rearrangement links TRBV30 to TRBJ2-3; D not certain. Germline values: CDR1 GTSNPN, CDR2 SVGIG (reference sequence). Trimming removed 0 bases from V and 6 bases from J, with 7 bases in between. The CDR3 extends over 12 amino acids. Written as DNA, the CDR3 is TGTGCCTGGAGTGTACTTGGTGATACGCAGTATTTT. As protein: CAWSVLGDTQYF.

The genes are TRBV5-1 and TRBJ2-3; 8 nucleotides line up with TRBD1. Trimming at V came to 2 bases and at J to 4 bases, leaving 6 bases not matched to a gene. Germline V CDR1 and CDR2: SGHRS, YFSETQ. This CDR3 is built from 15 residues. CDR3 protein: CASSLSGTGADTQYF. The CDR3 bases are TGCGCCAGCAGCTTATCCGGGACAGGAGCAGATACGCAGTATTTT.